Detailed here is one TCR beta chain. Which antigen it targets is not known. Base-call qualities are not available, and no considerably larger clone is one nucleotide away. The data originate from a study of blood T cell repertoires in COVID-19 (TCRdb year 2020). Context from the whole study: Samples from collaborators originated in the United States, Italy and Spain and spanned both the acute and convalescent phases of COVID-19. The prospective study material was composed of cDNA or gDNA derived from T cells, B-cell-depleted T cells, or PBMCs. Where available, HLA class I and class II types were obtained from metadata supplied by the sample provider rather than from assay-based typing. A freely available public database, intended as a resource for researchers studying the immune response to SARS-CoV-2, is where the repertoires were released. Deeply sampled blood TCRbeta repertoires from subjects exposed to, actively infected with, or recovered from COVID-19 were included in the dataset. Samples were obtained from the ongoing ImmuneRACE study (first 160 participants) and from 950 to 1,500 subjects provided by 6 global collaborators. A de-identified subject ID, COVID-19 status, age in years and sex were almost always included in the sample metadata.

TCRbeta CDR3 regions were amplified from genomic DNA by means of the immunoSEQ Assay, a bias-controlled multiplex PCR. The authors' pipeline ran thus. Nucleated cell counts per sample were estimated from amplification of reference gene primers within the assay. To quantify the absolute abundance of each unique TCRbeta CDR3 rearrangement, sequence reads were collapsed and filtered. Productive Simpson clonality was computed per sample as the square root of Simpson's diversity index over productive rearrangements. TCRdb provides this immuneACCESS table in a form limited to in-frame rearrangements. Some clones are lacking; in checked studies, under half of them reflect an unresolved V gene, and why the rest are absent is not known. That table gives V, J and clone size, and the DNA gave D and trimming. Present in this sample are nearly 15,000 clones, about 90% of which were seen just once. 3% to 3.5% of the sample lies in the top ten.

General findings and caveats noted by the study authors: The amount of clinical and demographic metadata varied by source and participant and was provided uncurated.

Whole blood was collected in K2EDTA tubes by collaborating institutions according to the institutions' own protocols. For TCRbeta analysis, collaborators shipped samples as frozen whole blood, isolated PBMCs, or DNA extracted from either of those sample types. Trimming accounts for 3 bases at V and 0 bases at J, while the number of junction bases matched to no gene is 1. The CDR3 has 15 amino acids, counting the end cysteine and phenylalanine. The sequence is cut down to CDR3 DNA, 45 bases in frame from base 1. The CDR1 and CDR2 encoded by the germline V gene are SGHRS and YFSETQ. The origin of this receptor is a human donor in a cohort sampled during active COVID-19. Sequencing used peripheral blood. The chain joins TRBV5-1 to TRBJ2-3, with 10 bases in between that match TRBD1. The nucleotides are TGCGCCAGCAGCTCGGACAGGGGGAGCACAGATACGCAGTATTTT. Its product reads: CASSSDRGSTDTQYF.